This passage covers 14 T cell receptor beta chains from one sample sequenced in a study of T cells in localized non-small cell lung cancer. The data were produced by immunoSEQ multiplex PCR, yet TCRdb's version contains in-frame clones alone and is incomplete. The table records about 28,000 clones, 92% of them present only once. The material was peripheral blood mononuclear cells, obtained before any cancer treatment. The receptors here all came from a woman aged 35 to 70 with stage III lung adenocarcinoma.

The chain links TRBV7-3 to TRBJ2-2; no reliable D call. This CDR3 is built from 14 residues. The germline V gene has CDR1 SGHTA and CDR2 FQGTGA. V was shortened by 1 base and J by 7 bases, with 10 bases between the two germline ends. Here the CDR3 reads CASSLSRADGELFF. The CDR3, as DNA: TGTGCCAGCAGCTTAAGTAGGGCGGACGGGGAGCTGTTTTTT.

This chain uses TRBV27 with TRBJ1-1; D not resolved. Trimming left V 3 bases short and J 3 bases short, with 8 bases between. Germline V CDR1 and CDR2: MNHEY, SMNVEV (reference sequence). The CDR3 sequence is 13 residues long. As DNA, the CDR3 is TGTGCCAGCAGTTTTAATGAAGACACTGAAGCTTTCTTT. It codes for CASSFNEDTEAFF.

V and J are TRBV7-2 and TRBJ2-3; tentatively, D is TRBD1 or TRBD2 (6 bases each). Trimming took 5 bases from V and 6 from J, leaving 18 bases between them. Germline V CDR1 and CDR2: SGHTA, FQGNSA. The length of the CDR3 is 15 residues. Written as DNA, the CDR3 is TGTGCCAGCAGCCTCGGAGGGGGGAATGAGGATACGCAGTATTTT. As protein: CASSLGGGNEDTQYF.

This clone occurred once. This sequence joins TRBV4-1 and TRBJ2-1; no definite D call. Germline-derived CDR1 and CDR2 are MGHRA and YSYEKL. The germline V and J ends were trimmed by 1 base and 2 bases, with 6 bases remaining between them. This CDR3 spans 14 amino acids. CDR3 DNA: TGCGCCAGCAGCCAAGTCAGCGCCTACAATGAGCAGTTCTTC. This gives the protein CASSQVSAYNEQFF.

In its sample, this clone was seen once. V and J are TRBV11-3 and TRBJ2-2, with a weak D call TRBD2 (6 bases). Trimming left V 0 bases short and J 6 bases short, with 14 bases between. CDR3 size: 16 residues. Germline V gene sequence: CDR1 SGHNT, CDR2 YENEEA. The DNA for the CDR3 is TGTGCCAGCAGCTTAGAGACGGGGGAAGGTGCCGGGGAGCTGTTTTTT. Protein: CASSLETGEGAGELFF.

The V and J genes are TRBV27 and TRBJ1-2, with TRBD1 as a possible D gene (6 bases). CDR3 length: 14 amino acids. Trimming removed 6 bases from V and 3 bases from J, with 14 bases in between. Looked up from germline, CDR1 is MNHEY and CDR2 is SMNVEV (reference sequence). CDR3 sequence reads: CASSPSGTHYGYTF. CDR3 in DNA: TGTGCCAGCAGCCCATCCGGGACACACTATGGCTACACCTTC.

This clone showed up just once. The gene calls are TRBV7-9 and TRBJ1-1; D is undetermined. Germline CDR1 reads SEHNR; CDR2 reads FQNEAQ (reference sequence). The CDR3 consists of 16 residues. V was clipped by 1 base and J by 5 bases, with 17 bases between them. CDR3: CASSLDTHGSRTEAFF. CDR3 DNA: TGTGCCAGCAGCTTAGACACACACGGGTCGAGAACTGAAGCTTTCTTT.

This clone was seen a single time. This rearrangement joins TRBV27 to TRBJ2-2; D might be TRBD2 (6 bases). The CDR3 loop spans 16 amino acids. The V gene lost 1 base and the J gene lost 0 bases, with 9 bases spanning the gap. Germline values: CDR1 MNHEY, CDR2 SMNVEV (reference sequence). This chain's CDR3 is CASSLFSGSNTGELFF. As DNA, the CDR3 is TGTGCCAGCAGTTTATTTAGCGGTTCGAACACCGGGGAGCTGTTTTTT.

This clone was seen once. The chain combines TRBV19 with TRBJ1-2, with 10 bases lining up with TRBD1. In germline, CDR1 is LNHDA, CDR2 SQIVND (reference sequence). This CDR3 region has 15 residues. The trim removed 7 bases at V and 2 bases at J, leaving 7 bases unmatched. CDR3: CASTRQGAGNYGYTF. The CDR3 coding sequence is TGTGCCAGTACGAGACAGGGGGCGGGGAACTATGGCTACACCTTC.

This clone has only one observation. The CDR3 here is CASTTGTANEKLFF. The CDR3 coding sequence is TGTGCCAGCACCACGGGTACAGCTAATGAAAAACTGTTTTTT. The genes are TRBV6-5 and TRBJ1-4; D remains ambiguous. The CDR3 extends over 14 amino acids. CDR1 is MNHEY, CDR2 SVGAGI, per germline. Trimming took 7 bases from V and 3 from J, leaving 12 bases between them.

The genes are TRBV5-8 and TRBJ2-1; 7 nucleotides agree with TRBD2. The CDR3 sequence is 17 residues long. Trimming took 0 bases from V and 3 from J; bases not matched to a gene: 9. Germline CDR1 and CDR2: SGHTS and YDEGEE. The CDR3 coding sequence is TGTGCCAGCAGCTTGGAGTCCGGCGGGAGTTTCTACAATGAGCAGTTCTTC. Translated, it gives CASSLESGGSFYNEQFF.

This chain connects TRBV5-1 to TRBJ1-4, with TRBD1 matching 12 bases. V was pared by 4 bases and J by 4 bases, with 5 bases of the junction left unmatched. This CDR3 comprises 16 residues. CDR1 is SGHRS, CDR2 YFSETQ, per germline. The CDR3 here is CASSPGQGAGNEKLFF. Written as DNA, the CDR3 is TGCGCCAGCAGCCCGGGACAGGGGGCCGGTAATGAAAAACTGTTTTTT. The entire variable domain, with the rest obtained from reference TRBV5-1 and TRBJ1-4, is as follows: KAGVTQTPRYLIKTRGQQVTLSCSPISGHRSVSWYQQTPGQGLQFLFEYFSETQRNKGNFPGRFSGRQFSNSRSEMNVSTLELGDSALYLCASSPGQGAGNEKLFFGSGTQLSVL.

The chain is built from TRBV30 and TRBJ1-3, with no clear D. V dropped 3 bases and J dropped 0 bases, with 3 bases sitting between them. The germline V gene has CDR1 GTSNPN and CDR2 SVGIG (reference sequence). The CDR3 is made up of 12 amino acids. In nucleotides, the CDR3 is TGTGCCTGGAGAGGCTCTGGAAACACCATATATTTT. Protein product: CAWRGSGNTIYF.

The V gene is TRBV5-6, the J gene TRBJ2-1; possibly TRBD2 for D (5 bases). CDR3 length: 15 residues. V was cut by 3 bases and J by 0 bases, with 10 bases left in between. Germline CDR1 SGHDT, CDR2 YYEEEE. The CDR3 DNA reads TGTGCCAGCAGCTACCGGGAACTCTCCTACAATGAGCAGTTCTTC. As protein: CASSYRELSYNEQFF.